Listed below are T cell receptor beta chains from one sample, sequenced in a study of cytotoxic CD8 clonotypes in ibrutinib-treated CLL. Generated by immunoSEQ multiplex PCR, the TCRdb table keeps only in-frame clones and is missing some. Of about 140,000 clones listed, roughly 80% are singletons. This material consisted of PBMCs, taken after 12 months of ibrutinib treatment. Source of these receptors: a human donor with chronic lymphocytic leukemia. Each CDR3 is given with its conserved first and last residue. The D gene is left open where the match is weak. Some rows mark clone size as missing; the rest say once, few, many or name a class of expanded clone.

D gene,V gene,J gene,clone size,CDR3 protein,CDR3 DNA
NA,TRBV7-2,TRBJ2-1,once,CASSPDRQSYNEQFF,TGTGCCAGCAGCCCGGACCGGCAGTCCTACAATGAGCAGTTCTTC
NA,TRBV5-1,TRBJ1-4,few,CASSLVQDATNEKLFF,TGCGCCAGCAGCTTGGTCCAAGATGCAACTAATGAAAAACTGTTTTTT
NA,TRBV7-2,TRBJ2-7,once,CASSLGASSYEQYF,TGTGCCAGCAGCTTAGGAGCCAGCTCCTACGAGCAGTACTTC
NA,TRBV10-3,TRBJ2-3,NA,CAISESIPGLITDTQYF,TGTGCCATCAGTGAGTCGATACCGGGGCTAATCACGGATACGCAGTATTTT
NA,TRBV7-9,TRBJ2-2,NA,CASSSPAQGDTGELFF,TGTGCCAGCAGCTCACCGGCGCAGGGTGACACCGGGGAGCTGTTTTTT
TRBD1,TRBV5-6,TRBJ1-5,once,CASSTLDRRDQPQHF,TGTGCCAGCAGCACTCTGGACAGGAGGGATCAGCCCCAGCATTTT
NA,TRBV7-9,TRBJ1-2,many,CASSLGVSGSYGYTF,TGTGCCAGCAGCTTAGGGGTGTCAGGTTCCTATGGCTACACCTTC
TRBD1,TRBV18,TRBJ1-6,NA,CASSSGQGVTPLHF,TGTGCCAGCTCCTCGGGACAGGGCGTGACACCCCTCCACTTT
NA,TRBV27,TRBJ2-7,NA,CASRVTIIASEQYF,TGTGCCAGCAGGGTCACTATAATCGCTTCCGAGCAGTACTTC
TRBD2,TRBV5-8,TRBJ2-3,NA,CASSLAGGLAGASTDTQYF,TGTGCCAGCAGCTTGGCCGGGGGACTAGCGGGGGCAAGCACAGATACGCAGTATTTT
NA,TRBV4-3,TRBJ2-3,NA,CASSPTSGYTDTQYF,TGCGCCAGCAGCCCGACTAGTGGATACACAGATACGCAGTATTTT
NA,TRBV6-5,TRBJ2-7,few,CASMTSYEQYF,TGTGCCAGCATGACCTCCTACGAGCAGTACTTC
TRBD1,TRBV7-2,TRBJ1-2,few,CASNLQGYGYTF,TGTGCCAGCAACCTACAGGGGTATGGCTACACCTTC
NA,TRBV11-3,TRBJ2-5,few,CASSPSSRFMTEETQYF,TGTGCCAGCAGCCCAAGTAGTCGGTTTATGACAGAAGAGACCCAGTACTTC
TRBD1,TRBV19,TRBJ2-3,NA,CASSTTGVSTDTQYF,TGTGCCAGTAGTACGACAGGGGTCAGCACAGATACGCAGTATTTT
NA,TRBV9,TRBJ1-2,few,CASSVGGPPGGLSYGYTF,TGTGCCAGCAGCGTAGGTGGTCCTCCGGGGGGGCTCAGTTATGGCTACACCTTC
NA,TRBV9,TRBJ2-2,NA,CASTTIPSESTGELFF,TGTGCCAGCACGACTATTCCTAGTGAGTCCACCGGGGAGCTGTTTTTT
NA,TRBV5-1,TRBJ2-2,NA,CASSSDTGSLTGELFF,TGCGCCAGCAGCTCGGACACAGGGAGTCTAACCGGGGAGCTGTTTTTT
NA,TRBV11-3,TRBJ1-2,NA,CASSLDWGSGYTF,TGTGCCAGCAGCTTAGACTGGGGGAGTGGCTACACCTTC
NA,TRBV28,TRBJ2-7,NA,CASSPHGSSYEQYF,TGTGCCAGCAGCCCCCACGGCAGCTCCTACGAGCAGTACTTC
NA,TRBV7-9,TRBJ1-2,few,CASSLDGRGVGYGYTF,TGTGCCAGCAGCTTAGATGGGCGTGGGGTAGGCTATGGCTACACCTTC
TRBD1,TRBV2,TRBJ1-1,few,CASSARQGAPEAFF,TGTGCCAGCAGTGCCCGACAGGGGGCGCCTGAAGCTTTCTTT
TRBD2,TRBV7-2,TRBJ2-3,NA,CASSSSGGDTDTQYF,TGTGCCAGCAGCTCTAGCGGGGGGGACACAGATACGCAGTATTTT
TRBD1,TRBV30,TRBJ2-3,NA,CAWSQGASTDTQYF,TGTGCCTGGAGTCAGGGGGCGAGCACAGATACGCAGTATTTT
TRBD1,TRBV19,TRBJ1-3,NA,CASTPDRAIGNTIYF,TGTGCCAGTACCCCTGACAGGGCCATTGGAAACACCATATATTTT
NA,TRBV19,TRBJ2-7,NA,CASRAWAGDPYEQYF,TGTGCCAGTAGGGCGTGGGCAGGGGATCCCTACGAGCAGTACTTC
TRBD2,TRBV9,TRBJ2-7,NA,CASSVDLAVSSYEQYF,TGTGCCAGCAGCGTAGATCTAGCGGTGAGCTCCTACGAGCAGTACTTC
TRBD1,TRBV28,TRBJ1-2,NA,CASSFSGGAYGYTF,TGTGCCAGCAGTTTTTCAGGGGGAGCCTATGGCTACACCTTC
NA,TRBV27,TRBJ2-7,NA,CASSVFWGDEQYF,TGTGCCAGCAGTGTATTTTGGGGCGACGAGCAGTACTTC
NA,TRBV25-1,TRBJ1-6,NA,CASSDIPYNSPLHF,TGTGCCAGCAGTGATATCCCTTATAATTCACCCCTCCACTTT
NA,TRBV7-9,TRBJ2-3,NA,CASSLTQGWFRSTDTQYF,TGTGCCAGCAGCTTAACCCAGGGTTGGTTTAGGAGCACAGATACGCAGTATTTT